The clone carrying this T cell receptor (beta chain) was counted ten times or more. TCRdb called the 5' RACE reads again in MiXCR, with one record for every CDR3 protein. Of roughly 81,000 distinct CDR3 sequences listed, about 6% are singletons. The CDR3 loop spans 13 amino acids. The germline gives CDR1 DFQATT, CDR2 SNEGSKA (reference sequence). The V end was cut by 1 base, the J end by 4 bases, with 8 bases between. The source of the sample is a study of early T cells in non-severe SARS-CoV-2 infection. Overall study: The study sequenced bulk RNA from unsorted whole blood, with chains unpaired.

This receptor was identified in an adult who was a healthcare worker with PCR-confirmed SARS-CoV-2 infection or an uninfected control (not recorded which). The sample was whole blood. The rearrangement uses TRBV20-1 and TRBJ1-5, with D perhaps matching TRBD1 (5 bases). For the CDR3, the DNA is TGCAGTGCTAGAGTTGGGGGGAATCAGCCCCAGCATTTT. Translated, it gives CSARVGGNQPQHF.